Presented here are 27 T cell receptor beta chains from one specimen sequenced in a study of blood T cells in healthy people across ages. Alongside a J-beta primer mix, a sample-barcoded 5' primer served in a second PCR lasting about 7 to 11 cycles. MiXCR was run by TCRdb on the 5' RACE reads, yielding one entry per CDR3 protein. This sample carries about 580,000 distinct CDR3 sequences, around 50% of them seen once, and the ten largest clones take roughly 24%. The sequencing input was blood. These receptors were obtained from a man older than 75 in good health.

This chain connects TRBV9 to TRBJ2-3, with TRBD2 identical over 8 bases. J was trimmed by 1 base and V by 2 bases; bases with no gene match: 3. The CDR3 runs to 15 residues. Germline assignment: CDR1 SGDLS and CDR2 YYNGEE. This chain's CDR3 is CASSVMRGGTDTQYF. CDR3 in DNA: TGTGCCAGCAGCGTGATGCGGGGGGGCACAGATACGCAGTATTTT.

This clonotype was observed a few times. This chain joins TRBV12-3 or TRBV12-4 and TRBJ2-5, with a possible D match to TRBD1 (6 bases). This CDR3 has 13 residues. V was cut by 10 bases and J by 4 bases, with 16 bases left in between. CDR3 amino acids: CATTQGSRETQYF. DNA of the CDR3: TGTGCCACTACTCAGGGGTCGCGAGAGACCCAGTACTTC.

The table lists this clonotype with a few counts. The V call is TRBV7-2, the J call TRBJ2-6; D ambiguous. The CDR3 sequence is 15 residues long. Trimming stripped 5 bases from V and 0 bases from J, with 8 bases between. CDR1 and CDR2 (germline): SGHTA, FQGNSA. CDR3 sequence: CASSPSCSGANVLTF. Here the CDR3 DNA reads TGTGCCAGCAGCCCTTCTTGCTCTGGGGCCAACGTCCTGACTTTC.

This rearrangement joins TRBV6-4 to TRBJ2-7; 10 bases are a match to TRBD2. V shed 9 bases and J 1 base; nucleotides not matched to a gene: 18. The CDR3 runs to 18 residues. Germline CDR1 MRHNA, CDR2 SNTAGT. In DNA, the CDR3 is TGTGCCAGACAAGCGGGGCTAGCGGGAGTAGGCCGGTCCTACGAGCAGTACTTC. This translates into CARQAGLAGVGRSYEQYF.

The chain recombines TRBV7-3 with TRBJ2-2; D is unresolved. V lost 5 bases to trimming and J lost 6 bases, with 7 bases between them. Germline-derived CDR1 and CDR2 are SGHTA and FQGTGA. The CDR3 is made up of 12 amino acids. The DNA of the CDR3 is TGTGCCAGCAGCCTCCTCCCCGGGGAGCTGTTTTTT. Its protein product is CASSLLPGELFF.

V gene TRBV6-6 combines with J gene TRBJ2-6; 12 bases match TRBD1. Germline CDR1 and CDR2: MNHNY and SVGAGI (reference sequence). Trimming cost V 6 bases and J 4 bases; bases outside gene matches: 7. The length of the CDR3 is 17 residues. The CDR3 DNA sequence: TGTGCCAGCAGGGGACAGGGGGCAAATGCAGGGGCCAACGTCCTGACTTTC. It encodes CASRGQGANAGANVLTF.

This clonotype has just a few counts. The V and J genes are TRBV6-5 and TRBJ1-4; D unresolved. Germline CDR1 is MNHEY and CDR2 is SVGAGI. This CDR3 contains 13 residues. V lost 1 base, J lost 8 bases, and 8 bases lay in between. Written as DNA, the CDR3 is TGTGCCAGCAGTTACTTGCACTCGGAAAAACTGTTTTTT. Amino acids: CASSYLHSEKLFF.

The chain is built from TRBV29-1 and TRBJ2-7; D not certain. V lost 6 bases and J lost 1, with 10 bases in between. The length of the CDR3 is 12 residues. CDR1 and CDR2 (germline): SQVTM, ANQGSEA. The CDR3 is CSVLLSSYEQYF. Written as DNA, the CDR3 is TGCAGCGTCCTACTTTCGTCCTACGAGCAGTACTTC.

The rearrangement uses TRBV5-1 and TRBJ2-1; D might be TRBD2 (6 bases). Germline V CDR1 and CDR2: SGHRS, YFSETQ. Between the trimmed V and J ends, which lost 7 bases and 7 bases, there was a span of 21 bases. This CDR3 has 15 amino acids. CDR3 nucleotide sequence: TGCGCCAGCGCCAGGTGGGGCGGGATGGATAATGAGCAGTTCTTC. Protein product: CASARWGGMDNEQFF.

This clonotype was observed a handful of times. V gene TRBV20-1 combines with J gene TRBJ1-2; TRBD1 agrees at 7 bases. Germline CDR1 reads DFQATT; CDR2 reads SNEGSKA (reference sequence). J lost 8 bases, V lost 5 bases, and 11 bases had no gene match. This CDR3 contains 13 residues. DNA for the CDR3: TGCAGTGCTCCGGAACAGGGGAGGCACGGCTACACCTTC. Translating it yields CSAPEQGRHGYTF.

This chain connects TRBV10-3 to TRBJ2-4; D not certain. The J call may be in error: the DNA end matches TRBJ2-7 better. The CDR3 consists of 13 residues. The germline V gene encodes CDR1 ENHRY and CDR2 SYGVKD. In nucleotides, the CDR3 is TGTGCCAACAGACCCTCGAGGAGTGACGAGCAGTACTTC. Translating it yields CANRPSRSDEQYF.

The chain recombines TRBV20-1 with TRBJ2-5, with D unclear. Trimming pared 6 bases from V and 2 bases from J, leaving 19 bases between. In germline, CDR1 is DFQATT, CDR2 SNEGSKA (reference sequence). The CDR3 runs to 15 residues. CDR3: CSAPFVRSRQETQYF. The CDR3 nucleotides are TGCAGTGCCCCCTTTGTCAGGTCTCGACAAGAGACCCAGTACTTC.

The DNA for the CDR3 is TGTGCCAGCAGTGGAGCGGGAGGCCAGTACAATGAGCAGTTCTTC. This codes for CASSGAGGQYNEQFF. V gene TRBV25-1 combines with J gene TRBJ2-1; TRBD2 matches at 9 bases. From germline, CDR1 is MGHDK and CDR2 SYGVNS. The CDR3 totals 15 residues. V shed 4 bases and J 4 bases; nucleotides not matched to a gene: 5.

This clonotype was recorded many times. The chain joins TRBV7-2 to TRBJ2-3; no firm D call. The CDR3 length is 14 residues. V was pared by 5 bases and J by 12 bases, with 21 bases between. The germline CDR1 and CDR2 sequences are SGHTA and FQGNSA. Written as DNA, the CDR3 is TGTGCCAGCAGCAGAGACTCCGGGCTAGTTTTTCAGTATTTT. Its translation is CASSRDSGLVFQYF.

This chain connects TRBV6-2 or TRBV6-3 to TRBJ1-2, with TRBD1 matching 8 bases. Trimming took 4 bases from V and 8 from J; bases not matched to a gene: 6. Germline CDR1 MNHEY, CDR2 SVGEGT. This CDR3 comprises 13 residues. Written as DNA, the CDR3 is TGTGCCAGCAGTTCCGCACAGGGGGGCGGCTACACCTTC. Its protein is CASSSAQGGGYTF.

The rearrangement joins TRBV10-3 to TRBJ2-5, with a possible D match to TRBD1 (6 bases). The CDR3 runs to 14 residues. In germline, CDR1 is ENHRY, CDR2 SYGVKD. V lost 0 bases, J lost 2 bases, and 7 bases lay in between. This CDR3 reads CAISESQGQETQYF. The CDR3 DNA follows: TGTGCCATCAGTGAGTCACAGGGTCAAGAGACCCAGTACTTC.

CDR3 nucleotides: TGCAGTGCCGACAAGGTAGGGGCCCGGCTAGAAGCTTTCTTT. Amino acid sequence: CSADKVGARLEAFF. This chain joins TRBV20-1 and TRBJ1-1; D is possibly TRBD1 (5 bases). Trimming cost V 6 bases and J 8 bases, with 22 bases left between them. The CDR3 sequence is 14 residues long. The V gene's germline CDR1 is DFQATT and CDR2 SNEGSKA (reference sequence).

V gene TRBV20-1 combines with J gene TRBJ1-1; unclear D gene. V lost 5 bases, J lost 3 bases, and 13 bases lay in between. The CDR3 runs to 13 residues. Per the germline V gene, CDR1 is DFQATT and CDR2 is SNEGSKA (reference sequence). CDR3 in amino acids: CSADDPGDTEAFF. CDR3 DNA: TGCAGTGCTGACGACCCCGGGGACACTGAAGCTTTCTTT.

As concerns this clonotype: A much larger clonotype is one base distant, so this may be a read error. The V and J genes are TRBV6-5 and TRBJ2-5; 12 bases align to TRBD2. TRBJ2-1 explains the end of the DNA better; the J call may be wrong. This CDR3 comprises 15 residues. Germline V gene lookup returns CDR1 MNHEY and CDR2 SVGAGI. CDR3 sequence reads: CASSTSGRSQETQFF. The CDR3 DNA sequence: TGTGCCAGCAGCACTAGCGGGAGGTCCCAAGAGACCCAGTTCTTC.

Only a few counts were recorded for this clonotype. The rearrangement links TRBV10-1 to TRBJ1-4; 9 bases are a match to TRBD1. The CDR3 is made up of 16 amino acids. The V and J ends lost 0 bases and 8 bases, in that order; junction bases with no gene match: 7. CDR1 and CDR2 (germline): WNHNN, SYGVQD (reference sequence). CDR3 DNA sequence: TGCGCCAGCAGTGAGTCGGGGACAGGGAAGGCAGAAAAACTGTTTTTT. Its protein product is CASSESGTGKAEKLFF.

V gene TRBV2 combines with J gene TRBJ1-2; 7 bases line up with TRBD1. Germline V lookup: CDR1 SNHLY, CDR2 FYNNEI. The CDR3 covers 14 residues. V gave up 3 bases and J gave up 6 bases; unmatched junction bases: 7. The CDR3 DNA sequence: TGTGCCAGCAGTGAGACTAACAGGGGAAATGGCTACACCTTC. It translates to CASSETNRGNGYTF.

V gene TRBV7-2 combines with J gene TRBJ2-3, with TRBD2 matching 12 bases. The junction had 2 bases not matched to a gene; V was cut back by 1 base and J by 6 bases. The CDR3 has 15 residues. Per the germline V gene, CDR1 is SGHTA and CDR2 is FQGNSA. CDR3 coding DNA: TGTGCCAGCAGCTTAGGGGGGACTAGCGGGGATACGCAGTATTTT. Translation gives CASSLGGTSGDTQYF.

About this clonotype itself: The germline gene is not matched at one end of the junction; a read error may be the cause. This rearrangement joins TRBV12-3 or TRBV12-4 to TRBJ2-3; 11 bases are a match to TRBD2. The CDR3 consists of 17 residues. The CDR3 DNA follows: TGTGCCAGCAGTCTCCCAGGACTAGCGGGTAGCACAGGTACGCAGTATTTT. Amino acids: CASSLPGLAGSTGTQYF.

This clonotype was detected only once. J is TRBJ2-5 and V is TRBV7-9, with no clear D. The germline gives CDR1 SEHNR, CDR2 FQNEAQ (reference sequence). V shed 0 bases and J shed 13 bases, with 9 bases lying between them. The CDR3 sequence is 11 residues long. The CDR3 DNA sequence: TGTGCCAGCAGCTTAGCCGGGCCAGTGTACTTC. It yields the protein CASSLAGPVYF.

V usage is TRBV18 and J usage is TRBJ1-6, with 8 bases matching TRBD1. V lost 1 base, J lost 8 bases, and 4 bases stayed unmatched. Germline CDR1 and CDR2: KGHSH and LQKENI. This CDR3 has 15 residues. In DNA form, the CDR3 reads TGTGCCAGCTCACCACAGACAGGGGAGGATTCACCCCTCCACTTT. It encodes CASSPQTGEDSPLHF.

This sequence joins TRBV3-1 and TRBJ1-1, with D possibly being TRBD1 (5 bases). The V gene lost 3 bases and the J gene lost 6 bases, with 11 bases spanning the gap. This CDR3 has 13 amino acids. The germline gives CDR1 LGHDT, CDR2 YNNKEL (reference sequence). DNA for the CDR3: TGTGCCAGCAGCCAGGAGGGACGGTCTGAAGCTTTCTTT. It is translated as CASSQEGRSEAFF.

A few counts support this clonotype. The chain uses TRBV2 and TRBJ2-7, with D maybe TRBD1 (6 bases). The germline CDR1 and CDR2 sequences are SNHLY and FYNNEI. The V and J ends lost 7 bases and 0 bases respectively, with 13 bases between them. The CDR3 contains 14 residues. CDR3 region: CASKSSDSSYEQYF. The CDR3 nucleotides read TGTGCCAGCAAGTCATCGGACAGCTCCTACGAGCAGTACTTC. Based on the CDR3 plus reference TRBV2 and TRBJ2-7, the full variable domain is EPEVTQTPSHQVTQMGQEVILRCVPISNHLYFYWYRQILGQKVEFLVSFYNNEISEKSEIFDDQFSVERPDGSNFTLKIRSTKLEDSAMYFCASKSSDSSYEQYFGPGTRLTVT.